Shown below are 4 T cell receptor beta chains from a single sample sequenced in a study of T-cell reconstitution after alpha-beta-depleted transplantation in children. Unique molecular identifiers were incorporated when the TCRbeta library was constructed. TCRdb re-called the PCR reads through MiXCR, storing one row per CDR3 protein. The sample lists roughly 220,000 distinct CDR3 sequences, 9.5% to 15% occurring once. The sequences come from PBMCs from the stem cell graft donor, collected from the stem cell graft. The receptors derive from a human donor who donated a stem cell graft to a child with acute lymphoblastic leukemia.

The chain is built from TRBV12-3 or TRBV12-4 and TRBJ2-3; no clear D. There are 13 residues in the CDR3. Trimming left V 7 bases short and J 6 bases short, with 14 bases between. DNA for the CDR3: TGTGCCAGCACTGTAGACGGGTGGGATACGCAGTATTTT. As protein: CASTVDGWDTQYF.

This clonotype turned up a few times. A much larger clonotype is one base distant, so this may be a read error. The chain is built from TRBV18 and TRBJ2-6, with D unresolved. This CDR3 comprises 13 residues. The germline gives CDR1 KGHSH, CDR2 LQKENI. This CDR3 reads CASSPGRANGLTF. The CDR3 DNA is TGTGCCAGCTCACCTGGACGAGCCAACGGCCTGACTTTC.

There are a few counts of this clonotype. The rearrangement joins TRBV6-1 to TRBJ1-6, with 10 bases aligning to TRBD1. Germline V gene lookup returns CDR1 MNHNS and CDR2 SASEGT. The CDR3 spans 16 residues. Unmatched junction bases numbered 2, after V lost 2 bases and J lost 4 bases. The DNA of the CDR3 is TGTGCCAGCAGTGAACCGGGACAGGGGTATAATTCACCCCTCCACTTT. Translating gives CASSEPGQGYNSPLHF.

There are many counts of this clonotype. The chain joins TRBV7-2 to TRBJ2-2, with D perhaps TRBD2 (5 bases). CDR3 length: 13 amino acids. In germline, CDR1 is SGHTA, CDR2 FQGNSA. The V gene lost 5 bases and the J gene lost 7 bases, with 11 bases spanning the gap. DNA for the CDR3: TGTGCCAGCAGCCTCTTGAGGGTCGGGGAGCTGTTTTTT. It encodes CASSLLRVGELFF. The full variable domain, in which reference TRBV7-2 and TRBJ2-2 provide the parts outside the CDR3, is GAGVSQSPSNKVTEKGKDVELRCDPISGHTALYWYRQSLGQGLEFLIYFQGNSAPDKSGLPSDRFSAERTGGSVSTLTIQRTQQEDSAVYLCASSLLRVGELFFGEGSRLTVL.